The clone carrying this T cell receptor beta chain counts as medium-sized (0.01 to 0.1%). Each CDR3 protein is one row after TCRdb ran MiXCR on the reads. The sample contains approximately 260 distinct CDR3 sequences, around a quarter of which appear only once. The source of the sample is a study of lung T cells in sarcoidosis with Löfgren's syndrome. The source of this sequence is a human donor with sarcoidosis (Löfgren's syndrome or another form), or a control subject (not recorded which). Sequencing was done on a sample of CD4+ T cells from bronchoalveolar lavage.

For the CDR3, the DNA is TGTGCCACCTCAGGGGGCGCGGGGACCCAGTACTTC. It translates to CATSGGAGTQYF. The V gene is TRBV2, the J gene TRBJ2-5, with 8 bases that match TRBD1. The ends lost 10 bases at V and 7 bases at J; junction bases unmatched: 8. This CDR3 is built from 12 residues. Germline V CDR1 and CDR2: SNHLY, FYNNEI. Drawing the rest from reference TRBV2 and TRBJ2-5, the complete variable domain is EPEVTQTPSHQVTQMGQEVILRCVPISNHLYFYWYRQILGQKVEFLVSFYNNEISEKSEIFDDQFSVERPDGSNFTLKIRSTKLEDSAMYFCATSGGAGTQYFGPGTRLLVL.